This TCR beta chain was sequenced in a study of blood T cell repertoires in COVID-19 (dated by TCRdb to 2019 to 2021). About the investigation overall: Samples from collaborators originated in the United States, Italy and Spain and spanned both the acute and convalescent phases of COVID-19. Where HLA class I and class II types were available, the types were taken from metadata supplied by the sample provider, not from assay-based typing. Deeply sampled blood TCRbeta repertoires from subjects exposed to, actively infected with, or recovered from COVID-19 were included in the dataset. The repertoires were released in a freely available public database meant as a resource for research on the immune response to SARS-CoV-2. The sample metadata nearly always contained a de-identified subject ID, COVID-19 status, age in years and sex. The samples were drawn from two sources: the first 160 participants of the ongoing ImmuneRACE study, and about 1,300 subjects contributed by 6 global collaborators. The material from the prospective study consisted of cDNA or gDNA derived from T cells, B-cell-depleted T cells, or PBMCs.

Via the germline V gene (reference sequence), CDR1 is SEHNR and CDR2 FQNEAQ. Trimming removed 1 base from V and 6 bases from J, leaving 13 bases between the germline ends. The CDR3 starts with the cysteine, ends with the phenylalanine, and has 14 residues. The DNA shown is the 42-base CDR3, in frame from base 1. With regard to this clone: The antigen it recognizes is unknown. The record has no base qualities; no much larger clone is one base away.

The immunoSEQ Assay, a bias-controlled multiplex PCR, was used to amplify TCRbeta CDR3 regions from genomic DNA. For the original study's pipeline: Nucleated cell counts per sample were estimated from amplification of reference gene primers within the assay. To quantify the absolute abundance of each unique TCRbeta CDR3 rearrangement, sequence reads were collapsed and filtered. For each sample, productive Simpson clonality was calculated as the square root of Simpson's diversity index over productive rearrangements. The immuneACCESS repertoire file appears here via TCRdb, limited to in-frame rearrangements. These files lack a portion of the clones; in checked studies, under half of the deficit traces to unresolved V genes, and the cause of the others is not known. D and trimming come from the DNA, and the V and J calls and clone size come from that table. The sample table lists 200,000 to 250,000 clones, 75% to 85% of them with a count of one. In total, the top ten clones hold roughly 1.4% of the sample.

Another Seattle source contributed samples from volunteer blood donors who had recovered from COVID-19. Each collaborating institution followed its own protocols to collect whole blood in K2EDTA tubes. Collaborator samples were shipped for TCRbeta analysis as frozen whole blood, isolated PBMCs, or DNA extracted from either sample type. Overall study outcomes, separate from this receptor: The amount of clinical and demographic metadata varied by source and participant and was provided uncurated.

The rearrangement joined TRBV7-9 to TRBJ2-7; the D gene is perhaps TRBD2, on 5 matching bases. Sequencing was carried out using peripheral blood. The clonotype originates from a woman in her forties who had recovered from COVID-19. The DNA sequence is given as TGTGCCAGCAGCTTAGTTTCAGGACGGGGCGAGCAGTACTTC. Its amino acids are CASSLVSGRGEQYF.